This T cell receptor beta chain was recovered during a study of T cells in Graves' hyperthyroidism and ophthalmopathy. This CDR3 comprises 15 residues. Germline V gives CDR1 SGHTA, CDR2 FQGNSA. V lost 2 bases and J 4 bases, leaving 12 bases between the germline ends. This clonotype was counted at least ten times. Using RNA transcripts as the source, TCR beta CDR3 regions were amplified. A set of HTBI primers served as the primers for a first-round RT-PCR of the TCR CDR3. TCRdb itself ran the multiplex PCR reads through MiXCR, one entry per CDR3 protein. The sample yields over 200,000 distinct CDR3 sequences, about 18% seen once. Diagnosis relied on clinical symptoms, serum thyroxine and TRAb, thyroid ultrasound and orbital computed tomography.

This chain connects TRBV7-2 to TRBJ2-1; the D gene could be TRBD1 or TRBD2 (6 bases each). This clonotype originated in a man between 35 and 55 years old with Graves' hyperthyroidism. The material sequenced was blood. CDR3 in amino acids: CASSLRGELYNEQFF. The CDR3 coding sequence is TGTGCCAGCAGCTTAAGGGGGGAACTGTACAATGAGCAGTTCTTC.